Presented here are 24 T cell receptor beta chains from one specimen sequenced in a study of PD-L1 blockade in urothelial cancer. The time point here: peripheral blood 6 weeks after treatment start. Here immunoSEQ multiplex PCR was the method, and the copy in TCRdb shows in-frame clones only, minus some. The sample records roughly 120,000 clones, 85% to 90% being singletons. The sample here was PBMCs, taken around atezolizumab (anti-PD-L1) treatment. All receptors come from a man aged 60-69 years with urothelial cancer.

The V and J genes are TRBV29-1 and TRBJ2-5; D perhaps matches TRBD2 (6 bases). CDR1 is SQVTM and CDR2 is ANQGSEA in the germline V gene. The V gene lost 4 bases and the J gene lost 1 base, with 13 bases spanning the gap. The CDR3 is made up of 14 amino acids. The CDR3 bases are TGCAGCGTTGGTGGTACGGGAGCCCAAGAGACCCAGTACTTC. This codes for CSVGGTGAQETQYF.

The chain is built from TRBV5-6 and TRBJ1-4; TRBD1 agrees at 7 bases. Germline CDR1 and CDR2: SGHDT and YYEEEE. Trimming took 6 bases from V and 7 from J; bases not matched to a gene: 12. The CDR3 has 15 amino acids. CDR3 DNA sequence: TGTGCCAGCACCTGGGGACAGAGAGTAGGTGAAAAACTGTTTTTT. Amino acids: CASTWGQRVGEKLFF.

The rearrangement links TRBV19 to TRBJ1-2; 7 bases align to TRBD1. The CDR3 is made up of 14 amino acids. Germline CDR1 and CDR2: LNHDA and SQIVND (reference sequence). With 5 bases clipped from V and 2 bases from J, the junction kept 5 bases outside the gene matches. The CDR3 here is CASSPQQGNYGYTF. The CDR3 nucleotides read TGTGCCAGTAGTCCTCAACAGGGGAACTATGGCTACACCTTC.

The chain recombines TRBV19 with TRBJ1-1; 7 positions match TRBD1. V lost 1 base to trimming and J lost 1 base; unmatched junction nucleotides: 3. The CDR3 spans 15 residues. From germline, CDR1 is LNHDA and CDR2 SQIVND (reference sequence). The CDR3 loop is CASSIGGQPNTEAFF. DNA for the CDR3: TGTGCCAGTAGTATAGGGGGACAGCCGAACACTGAAGCTTTCTTT.

This sequence joins TRBV21-1 and TRBJ1-6; TRBD1, the D gene given by the table, was not confirmed from the DNA. TRBV21-1 is noted as a pseudogene. The CDR3 length is 16 residues. CDR3 in amino acids: CASSTPPTGNNSPLHF. CDR3 sequence (DNA): TGTGCCAGCAGCACGCCGCCGACAGGGAATAATTCACCCCTCCACTTT.

J is TRBJ2-7 and V is TRBV6-1, with TRBD1 matching 9 bases. The CDR3 extends over 14 amino acids. V was clipped by 5 bases and J by 5 bases; unmatched bases: 7. Germline lookup yields CDR1 MNHNS and CDR2 SASEGT. CDR3 coding DNA: TGTGCCAGCAGTCCCCGGACAGGGGACAACGAGCAGTACTTC. The encoded protein is CASSPRTGDNEQYF.

V is TRBV2 and J is TRBJ2-1, with 7 bases matching TRBD2. The germline gives CDR1 SNHLY, CDR2 FYNNEI. The CDR3 covers 13 residues. Trimming at V came to 5 bases and at J to 9 bases, leaving 7 bases not matched to a gene. CDR3 region: CASSRDYKSEQFF. The CDR3 DNA reads as TGTGCCAGCAGTCGGGACTATAAGAGTGAGCAGTTCTTC. The whole variable domain, filled in from reference TRBV2 and TRBJ2-1, reads EPEVTQTPSHQVTQMGQEVILRCVPISNHLYFYWYRQILGQKVEFLVSFYNNEISEKSEIFDDQFSVERPDGSNFTLKIRSTKLEDSAMYFCASSRDYKSEQFFGPGTRLTVL.

The chain is built from TRBV5-1 and TRBJ1-4; D uncertain. The ends were cut back, 1 base at V and 0 bases at J, with 13 bases in the middle. Germline V gene lookup returns CDR1 SGHRS and CDR2 YFSETQ. This CDR3 has 17 amino acids. The CDR3 here is CASSLYSSTATNEKLFF. In nucleotides, the CDR3 is TGCGCCAGCAGCTTGTATTCGAGTACGGCAACTAATGAAAAACTGTTTTTT.

The rearrangement joins TRBV28 to TRBJ1-4; TRBD1 matches at 10 bases. Looked up from germline, CDR1 is MDHEN and CDR2 is SYDVKM. The CDR3 length is 15 residues. With V trimmed by 4 bases and J by 7 bases, 6 bases remained unmatched. This CDR3 is CASSSGQGFIEKLFF. The CDR3 bases are TGTGCCAGCAGTTCGGGACAGGGGTTTATTGAAAAACTGTTTTTT.

The chain links TRBV5-1 to TRBJ1-4; 8 bases agree with TRBD1. The V gene's germline CDR1 is SGHRS and CDR2 YFSETQ. The CDR3 runs to 15 residues. V lost 4 bases to trimming and J lost 8 bases; unmatched junction nucleotides: 10. The CDR3 loop is CASSPQGAAREKLFF. The CDR3 nucleotides are TGCGCCAGCAGCCCCCAGGGGGCGGCTAGGGAAAAACTGTTTTTT. Filled out from reference TRBV5-1 and TRBJ1-4, the complete variable domain reads KAGVTQTPRYLIKTRGQQVTLSCSPISGHRSVSWYQQTPGQGLQFLFEYFSETQRNKGNFPGRFSGRQFSNSRSEMNVSTLELGDSALYLCASSPQGAAREKLFFGSGTQLSVL.

This clone has just one count. J is TRBJ2-2 and V is TRBV6-1; 7 nucleotides line up with TRBD1. This CDR3 has 13 residues. J lost 7 bases, V lost 6 bases, and 5 bases had no gene match. Per germline, CDR1 MNHNS and CDR2 SASEGT. CDR3 sequence: CASRVGGIGELFF. DNA for the CDR3: TGTGCCAGCAGAGTAGGGGGCATCGGGGAGCTGTTTTTT.

J is TRBJ1-5 and V is TRBV5-1; TRBD1 might be the D (6 bases). Trimming took off 2 bases at V and 2 bases at J, with 8 bases between the two ends. The CDR3 runs to 14 residues. The germline CDR1 and CDR2 sequences are SGHRS and YFSETQ. As DNA, the CDR3 is TGCGCCAGCAGCTTACAGGGTGGCAATCAGCCCCAGCATTTT. This codes for CASSLQGGNQPQHF.

The chain employs TRBV11-3 and TRBJ2-3; possible D gene TRBD2, 7 bases. The CDR3 length is 16 residues. V was clipped by 7 bases and J by 5 bases, with 22 bases between them. Germline V CDR1 and CDR2: SGHNT, YENEEA. The CDR3 loop reads CASTSGGGRPQDTQYF. The CDR3 coding sequence is TGTGCCAGCACATCTGGGGGGGGCCGTCCCCAAGATACGCAGTATTTT.

This clone was counted a single time. J is TRBJ1-2 and V is TRBV11-3; D is unresolved. Trimming stripped 1 base from V and 1 base from J, with 7 bases between. Germline V gene sequence: CDR1 SGHNT, CDR2 YENEEA. The CDR3 totals 14 residues. The chain's CDR3 is CASSLGTFNYGYTF. In nucleotides, the CDR3 is TGTGCCAGCAGCTTAGGGACTTTTAACTATGGCTACACCTTC.

This clone was seen a handful of times. This chain links TRBV29-1 with TRBJ2-5, with 7 bases fitting TRBD2. Germline assignment: CDR1 SQVTM and CDR2 ANQGSEA. The V gene end was trimmed by 4 bases and the J gene end by 7 bases; junction bases not matched to a gene: 12. CDR3 length equals 14 residues. The CDR3 loop reads CSVGHSGSGWTQYF. In DNA, the CDR3 is TGCAGCGTTGGACATAGCGGGTCCGGGTGGACCCAGTACTTC.

This clone was counted only a few times. The chain is built from TRBV28 and TRBJ2-3, with 7 nucleotides matching TRBD2. The CDR3 extends over 14 amino acids. Germline loops: CDR1 MDHEN, CDR2 SYDVKM. After removal of 7 bases from V and 0 bases from J, the junction contained 4 bases not matched to a gene. In DNA, the CDR3 is TGTGCCAGCACTGGGGGGGAGAGCACAGATACGCAGTATTTT. Protein product: CASTGGESTDTQYF.

V usage is TRBV19 and J usage is TRBJ2-1, with a weak D call TRBD2 (6 bases). V was clipped by 7 bases and J by 6 bases, with 16 bases between them. Germline CDR1 is LNHDA and CDR2 is SQIVND (reference sequence). CDR3 length: 14 residues. The CDR3 DNA sequence: TGTGCCAGTACCTTCGGGCGGGGAGGCAATGAGCAGTTCTTC. It encodes CASTFGRGGNEQFF.

V usage is TRBV11-3 and J usage is TRBJ2-7, with 8 bases that match TRBD1. The CDR3 length is 14 residues. Germline CDR1 reads SGHNT; CDR2 reads YENEEA. The V gene end was trimmed by 6 bases and the J gene end by 1 base; junction bases not matched to a gene: 5. CDR3 bases: TGTGCCAGCAGTTCGACAGGGGCGTCCTACGAGCAGTACTTC. Residues: CASSSTGASYEQYF.

CDR3 protein: CASSLLAGGPPDTQYF. CDR3 nucleotides: TGTGCCAGCAGCCTCCTAGCGGGGGGGCCCCCAGATACGCAGTATTTT. The chain is built from TRBV7-2 and TRBJ2-3, with TRBD2 matching over 12 bases. Trimming removed 5 bases from V and 4 bases from J; junction bases left unmatched: 7. Germline V CDR1 and CDR2: SGHTA, FQGNSA. CDR3 length: 16 residues.

The chain is built from TRBV5-1 and TRBJ1-5; D is uncertain. The CDR3 length is 13 residues. V was clipped by 1 base and J by 3 bases, with 5 bases between them. Looked up from germline, CDR1 is SGHRS and CDR2 is YFSETQ. The DNA for the CDR3 is TGCGCCAGCAGCTTGTCAGACAATCAGCCCCAGCATTTT. This encodes CASSLSDNQPQHF.

This chain uses TRBV5-1 with TRBJ2-5; D may be TRBD1 (5 bases). The V gene's germline CDR1 is SGHRS and CDR2 YFSETQ. The CDR3 is 14 amino acids. V gave up 0 bases and J gave up 5 bases, with 11 bases separating them. CDR3 in DNA: TGCGCCAGCAGCTTGGGCCAGGGCCTGGAGACCCAGTACTTC. It encodes CASSLGQGLETQYF.

The chain joins TRBV1 to TRBJ2-1; the DNA was not compared with TRBD2, the D call given in the table. TRBV1 has pseudogene status. CDR3 length: 17 amino acids. The CDR3 DNA sequence: TGCACCAGCAGCCAAGATTGCGGGAGGGTAACCTACAATGAGCAGTTCTTC. Its protein is CTSSQDCGRVTYNEQFF.

The chain has TRBV2 and TRBJ1-5; D ambiguous. The CDR3 covers 14 residues. The V gene's germline CDR1 is SNHLY and CDR2 FYNNEI. V was trimmed by 8 bases and J by 3 bases, leaving 14 bases between them. CDR3 sequence reads: CASAPEQNNQPQHF. CDR3 nucleotide sequence: TGTGCCAGCGCGCCAGAACAGAACAATCAGCCCCAGCATTTT.

The chain employs TRBV11-3 and TRBJ2-7; maybe TRBD1 (6 bases). The CDR3 runs 15 residues. Trimming shortened V by 5 bases and J by 2 bases, and 16 bases separated the two germline ends. Germline lookup yields CDR1 SGHNT and CDR2 YENEEA. CDR3 region: CASSPGQFPTYEQYF. The CDR3 coding sequence is TGTGCCAGCAGCCCCGGACAGTTCCCTACCTACGAGCAGTACTTC.